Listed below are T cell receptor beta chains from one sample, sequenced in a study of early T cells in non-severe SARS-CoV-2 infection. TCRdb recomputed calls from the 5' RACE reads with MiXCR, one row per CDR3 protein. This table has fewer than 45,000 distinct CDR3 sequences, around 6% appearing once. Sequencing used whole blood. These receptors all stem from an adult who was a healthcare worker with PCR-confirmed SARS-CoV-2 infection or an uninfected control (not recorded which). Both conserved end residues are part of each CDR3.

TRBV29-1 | CSVQEAAGELFF
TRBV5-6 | CASSFYLGASTDTQYF
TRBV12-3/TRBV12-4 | CASSLSPNTDTQYF
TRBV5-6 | CASSPTPWTSGSGKTQYF
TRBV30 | CAWSGGSYGYTF
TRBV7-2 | CASRKEGGSNQPQHF
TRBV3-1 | CASSQGGFNSPLHF
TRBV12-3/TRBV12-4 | CASSFRGADGYTF
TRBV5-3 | CARSTYSNYEQYF
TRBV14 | CASSQVLSAGLYF
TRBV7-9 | CASSFGDEQFF
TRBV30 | CAWSVPLGSTYGYTF
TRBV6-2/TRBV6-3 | CASTLDRRLANTGELFF
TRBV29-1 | CSVELGRGRGGYTF
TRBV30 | CAWRGQNYGYTF
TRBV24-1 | CATSGQGAAYEQFF
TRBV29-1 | CSVAQLAVYNEQFF
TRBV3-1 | CASSQDRGPPGEQYF
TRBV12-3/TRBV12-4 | CASSFGTAQGTEAFF
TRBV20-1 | CSAPSPGSSYEQYF
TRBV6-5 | CASRPPGSRNTEAFF
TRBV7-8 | CASSLGSKGGTEAFF
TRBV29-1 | CSVESGLGGEQFF
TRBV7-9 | CASSTWGHNTGELFF
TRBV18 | CASSPATGLVPGGYTF
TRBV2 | CASGEGSSYEQYF
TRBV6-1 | CASVTGVYSNQPQHF
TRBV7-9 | CASSLEGNTEAFF
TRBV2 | CASSHSGQGRVEGQPQHF
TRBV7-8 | CASTDRGRSGANVLTF
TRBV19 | CASSREIQETQYF
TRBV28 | CASGDSPLHF
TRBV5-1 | CASSPGPGVSDTEAFF
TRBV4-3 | CASSPGYGNYGYTF
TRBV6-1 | CASSSGTGSTGELFF
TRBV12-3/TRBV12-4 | CASTRNVGFGNTIYF
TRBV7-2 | CVSSSTGADTGELFF
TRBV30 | CAWSVIGVNTEAFF
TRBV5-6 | CASSLGPLSNQPQHF
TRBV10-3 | CAISGATGPSYEQYF
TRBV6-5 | CASSRGTVPSGANVLTF
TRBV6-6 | CASSSLTGGRTEAFF
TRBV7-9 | CASRRQGAGNTIYF
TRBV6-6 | CASSYGTGPYGYTF
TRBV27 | CASSSRYRDEQFF